The 25 T cell receptor beta chains reported below all come from one sample, sequenced in a study of cytomegalovirus exposure and HLA in healthy donors. It was with 60 Vbeta and 13 Jbeta primers that the PCR ran. Only in-frame clones appear in the TCRdb table, and some are missing; sequencing was by immunoSEQ multiplex PCR. The sample has 110,000 or so clones, approximately 83% seen once. Sequenced sample: PBMCs. These receptor sequences come from a woman aged 18-29 years in good health and CMV-seronegative.

The V and J genes are TRBV4-2 and TRBJ2-5; 8 nucleotides match TRBD1. The germline V gene has CDR1 LGHNA and CDR2 YNFKEQ. Trimming at V came to 2 bases and at J to 1 base, leaving 9 bases not matched to a gene. This CDR3 spans 17 amino acids. The DNA of the CDR3 is TGTGCCAGCAGCCAATTGCCCCCCGGACAGGGCCAAGAGACCCAGTACTTC. It encodes CASSQLPPGQGQETQYF.

CDR3 DNA: TGTGCCAGCTTGAAACTAAGCGCTGAAGCTTTCTTT. As protein: CASLKLSAEAFF. The gene calls are TRBV2 and TRBJ1-1; D unresolved. The CDR3 consists of 12 residues. The germline gives CDR1 SNHLY, CDR2 FYNNEI. Deletions cut 8 bases from V and 6 bases from J, with 13 bases between.

The chain links TRBV4-1 to TRBJ2-3; D might be TRBD2 (6 bases). The CDR3 extends over 15 amino acids. V lost 3 bases and J lost 4, with 14 bases in between. Germline V gives CDR1 MGHRA, CDR2 YSYEKL. CDR3 DNA: TGCGCCAGCAGCCAGAGCGCCACGGGAGCAGATACGCAGTATTTT. It specifies CASSQSATGADTQYF.

As to this clone: The germline gene is not matched at one end of the junction; a read error may be the cause. At the DNA level, this CDR3 is encoded by other sequences in the same sample as well. The rearrangement links TRBV2 to TRBJ2-3; D is unclear. Germline V gene sequence: CDR1 SNHLY, CDR2 FYNNEI. This CDR3 is 11 amino acids long. Here the CDR3 reads CASSALDTQYF. The CDR3 DNA reads TGCGCCAGCAGTGCCCTTGATACGCAGTATTTT.

This rearrangement joins TRBV6-6 to TRBJ1-3; no firm D call. Germline lookup yields CDR1 MNHNY and CDR2 SVGAGI (reference sequence). The CDR3 spans 11 residues. V lost 6 bases and J 8 bases, leaving 8 bases between the germline ends. DNA for the CDR3: TGTGCCAGCAGGAGAGGAGACACCATATATTTT. This translates into CASRRGDTIYF.

Here the CDR3 DNA reads TGTGCCAGCGCAAGGGACAGGGACGAAAAACTGTTTTTT. This translates into CASARDRDEKLFF. The chain recombines TRBV2 with TRBJ1-4, with 9 bases identical to TRBD1. The V segment lost 8 bases and the J segment 8 bases; nucleotides outside the gene matches: 6. The CDR3 runs 13 residues. Germline lookup yields CDR1 SNHLY and CDR2 FYNNEI.

This clone was picked up one time. J is TRBJ1-4 and V is TRBV2; possible D gene TRBD1, 6 bases. The ends were cut back, 3 bases at V and 8 bases at J, with 10 bases in the middle. The length of the CDR3 is 13 residues. The V gene's germline CDR1 is SNHLY and CDR2 FYNNEI. The CDR3 coding sequence is TGTGCCAGCAGTGACAGGGGCCGGGAAAAACTGTTTTTT. It yields the protein CASSDRGREKLFF.

V is TRBV27 and J is TRBJ2-7; 8 bases agree with TRBD1. This CDR3 contains 15 residues. Germline CDR1 is MNHEY and CDR2 is SMNVEV (reference sequence). V shed 4 bases, J shed 2 bases, and the junction held 7 bases outside the gene matches. DNA for the CDR3: TGTGCCAGCAGTTCGGGGACAGGCAGGACCTACGAGCAGTACTTC. Amino acids: CASSSGTGRTYEQYF.

The chain recombines TRBV4-3 with TRBJ1-1, with D maybe TRBD1 (5 bases). Germline V gene lookup returns CDR1 LGHNA and CDR2 YSLEER. V lost 4 bases and J lost 5, with 17 bases in between. This CDR3 spans 15 amino acids. This chain's CDR3 is CASSLGGVLGTEAFF. The CDR3, as DNA: TGCGCCAGCAGCCTCGGGGGGGTATTGGGGACTGAAGCTTTCTTT.

The gene calls are TRBV6-1 and TRBJ1-2; 9 positions agree with TRBD1. This CDR3 is built from 15 residues. Germline V CDR1 and CDR2: MNHNS, SASEGT. Trimming removed 5 bases from V and 3 bases from J; junction bases left unmatched: 7. CDR3 loop: CASSSWTGDHYGYTF. Written as DNA, the CDR3 is TGTGCCAGCAGTTCCTGGACAGGGGACCACTATGGCTACACCTTC.

This clone was picked up a small number of times. The chain employs TRBV5-1 and TRBJ1-3; 7 bases fit TRBD1. Germline V lookup: CDR1 SGHRS, CDR2 YFSETQ. The CDR3 sequence is 16 residues long. V was pared by 4 bases and J by 4 bases, with 11 bases of the junction left unmatched. CDR3 nucleotide sequence: TGCGCCAGCAGCCCAAAGACAGGGCAGGAGGGAAACACCATATATTTT. Translation: CASSPKTGQEGNTIYF.

This clone appeared a single time. This chain links TRBV15 with TRBJ2-5, with a weak D call TRBD1 (5 bases). Trimming took 0 bases from V and 3 from J, leaving 8 bases between them. This CDR3 has 14 amino acids. CDR1 and CDR2 from the germline V gene are LNHNV and YYDKDF (reference sequence). The CDR3 coding sequence is TGTGCCACCAGCAGAGATCAGACAGAAGAGACCCAGTACTTC. It is translated as CATSRDQTEETQYF.

This clone showed up just once. The chain employs TRBV18 and TRBJ2-3; the D gene is possibly TRBD1 (5 bases). Germline CDR1 reads KGHSH; CDR2 reads LQKENI. This CDR3 contains 17 residues. V shed 3 bases and J shed 2 bases, with 18 bases lying between them. CDR3 protein: CASSPSIQELNTDTQYF. For the CDR3, the DNA is TGTGCCAGCTCACCTAGCATACAGGAGTTAAACACAGATACGCAGTATTTT.

The rearrangement uses TRBV30 and TRBJ1-2; 9 nucleotides match TRBD1. V trimming: 5 bases; J trimming: 7 bases; junction bases outside the gene matches: 8. The CDR3 is 13 residues long. From germline, CDR1 is GTSNPN and CDR2 SVGIG (reference sequence). CDR3 residues: CAWSPGTGSGYTF. CDR3 sequence (DNA): TGTGCCTGGTCTCCCGGGACAGGGAGTGGCTACACCTTC.

V gene TRBV7-2 combines with J gene TRBJ2-4; 9 nucleotides agree with TRBD1. The CDR3 is 18 amino acids. The ends lost 5 bases at V and 0 bases at J; junction bases unmatched: 11. In germline, CDR1 is SGHTA, CDR2 FQGNSA. Here the CDR3 DNA reads TGTGCCAGCAGCCTCGGACAGGGGAGCACTCTAGCCAAAAACATTCAGTACTTC. As protein: CASSLGQGSTLAKNIQYF.

The chain employs TRBV5-1 and TRBJ2-3, with D perhaps matching TRBD1 (6 bases). CDR1 and CDR2 from the germline V gene are SGHRS and YFSETQ. V lost 6 bases and J lost 0, with 11 bases in between. The CDR3 runs 14 residues. CDR3 protein: CASKIGQSTDTQYF. Here the CDR3 DNA reads TGCGCCAGCAAGATTGGACAGAGCACAGATACGCAGTATTTT.

V usage is TRBV6-1 and J usage is TRBJ1-2, with TRBD1 as a possible D gene (5 bases). The CDR3 spans 13 residues. The V end lost 6 bases, the J end lost 3 bases, and 11 bases lay between the germline ends. Germline V gene sequence: CDR1 MNHNS, CDR2 SASEGT. The CDR3 DNA sequence: TGTGCCAGCAGGGCAGGAGGGGACTATGGCTACACCTTC. This gives the protein CASRAGGDYGYTF.

This clone was observed a handful of times. This sequence joins TRBV6-1 and TRBJ2-1, with TRBD1 matching 8 bases. Germline-derived CDR1 and CDR2 are MNHNS and SASEGT. With V trimmed by 2 bases and J by 2 bases, 2 bases remained unmatched. The CDR3 spans 15 residues. In DNA, the CDR3 is TGTGCCAGCAGTGAACAGGGGGCAGCCTACAATGAGCAGTTCTTC. Its translation: CASSEQGAAYNEQFF.

Only one count was recorded for this clone. The rearrangement links TRBV30 to TRBJ2-2; D is possibly TRBD2 (5 bases). V lost 3 bases and J 5 bases, leaving 13 bases between the germline ends. CDR1 and CDR2 from the germline V gene are GTSNPN and SVGIG (reference sequence). The CDR3 covers 14 residues. The CDR3 spells CAWRVRRRTGELFF. DNA of the CDR3: TGTGCCTGGAGGGTCCGGCGGAGGACCGGGGAGCTGTTTTTT.

The chain is built from TRBV28 and TRBJ2-7; 8 positions agree with TRBD2. J gave up 1 base and V 4 bases, and 9 bases lay outside the gene matches. Germline CDR1 MDHEN, CDR2 SYDVKM. This CDR3 spans 16 amino acids. CDR3 sequence: CASSSQRERASYEQYF. In DNA, the CDR3 is TGTGCCAGCAGTTCCCAGCGGGAGAGGGCGTCCTACGAGCAGTACTTC.

V and J are TRBV5-6 and TRBJ2-3, with 8 nucleotides matching TRBD2. Unmatched junction bases numbered 8, after V lost 0 bases and J lost 2 bases. The CDR3 is made up of 17 amino acids. Germline V CDR1 and CDR2: SGHDT, YYEEEE. The CDR3, as DNA: TGTGCCAGCAGCTTGGCGAAACTAGCGGCATTCACAGATACGCAGTATTTT. It yields the protein CASSLAKLAAFTDTQYF.

This clone occurred a few times. V is TRBV19 and J is TRBJ1-2, with D maybe TRBD1 (6 bases). This CDR3 has 12 residues. The V and J ends lost 6 bases and 6 bases respectively, with 11 bases between them. Germline CDR1 LNHDA, CDR2 SQIVND (reference sequence). The CDR3 DNA sequence: TGTGCCAGTAGCTACAGGGTCGATGGCTACACCTTC. It translates to CASSYRVDGYTF.

The chain links TRBV6-6 to TRBJ2-7, with unresolved D. The V gene lost 6 bases and the J gene lost 0 bases, with 18 bases spanning the gap. CDR3 length equals 16 residues. Germline CDR1 MNHNY, CDR2 SVGAGI (reference sequence). CDR3 residues: CASRLYRTSSSYEQYV. The CDR3 DNA follows: TGTGCCAGCAGACTCTACAGAACCTCAAGCTCCTACGAGCAGTACGTC.

The rearrangement uses TRBV28 and TRBJ1-1; TRBD1 is a possible D gene (5 bases). The CDR3 runs to 14 residues. Per the germline V gene, CDR1 is MDHEN and CDR2 is SYDVKM. Trimming took off 6 bases at V and 4 bases at J, with 15 bases between the two ends. The CDR3: CASSLDLGGTEAFF. CDR3 DNA: TGTGCCAGCAGCCTGGACCTCGGGGGCACTGAAGCTTTCTTT.

The chain combines TRBV11-2 with TRBJ1-1, with D possibly matching TRBD1 (5 bases). CDR3 length equals 15 residues. Germline-derived CDR1 and CDR2 are SGHAT and FQNNGV. Trimming cost V 5 bases and J 0 bases, with 13 bases left between them. This CDR3 is CASSRGRQMNTEAFF. Here the CDR3 DNA reads TGTGCCAGCAGCAGGGGTCGGCAGATGAACACTGAAGCTTTCTTT.